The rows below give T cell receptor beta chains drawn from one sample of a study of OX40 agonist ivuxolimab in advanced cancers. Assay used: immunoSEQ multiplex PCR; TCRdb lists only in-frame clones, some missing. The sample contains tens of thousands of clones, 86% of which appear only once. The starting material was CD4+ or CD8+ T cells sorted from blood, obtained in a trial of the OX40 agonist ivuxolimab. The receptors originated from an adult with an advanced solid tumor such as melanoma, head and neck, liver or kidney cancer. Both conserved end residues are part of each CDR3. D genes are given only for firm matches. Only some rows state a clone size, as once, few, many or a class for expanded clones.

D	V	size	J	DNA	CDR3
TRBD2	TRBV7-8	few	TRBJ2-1	TGTGCCAGCAGCCCGTACGCTAGCGGGAGCTACAATGAGCAGTTCTTC	CASSPYASGSYNEQFF
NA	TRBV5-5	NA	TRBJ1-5	TGTGCCAGCAGCCCCGGGACCGGGCTTGGGCAGCCCCAGCATTTT	CASSPGTGLGQPQHF
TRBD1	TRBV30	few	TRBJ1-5	TGTGCCTGGAGTGTGCAGGGGGCGCAGCCCCAGCATTTT	CAWSVQGAQPQHF
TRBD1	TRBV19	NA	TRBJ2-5	TGTGCCAGTAGTGAACAGGGGGGAGAGACCCAGTACTTC	CASSEQGGETQYF
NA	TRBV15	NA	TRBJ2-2	TGTGCCACCAGCAGAGGAGGGTCGGGGAACACCGGGGAGCTGTTTTTT	CATSRGGSGNTGELFF
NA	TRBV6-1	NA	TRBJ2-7	TGTGCCAGCAGTGAAGGCTGGGAATCCTACGAGCAGTACTTC	CASSEGWESYEQYF
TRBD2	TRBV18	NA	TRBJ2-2	TGTGCCAGCTCACCACTAGAGACTAGCGGGACCTACGCCGGGGAGCTGTTTTTT	CASSPLETSGTYAGELFF
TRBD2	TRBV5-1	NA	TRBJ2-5	TGCGCCAGCAGCTTTTCCAGCGGGAGAGGAGAGACCCAGTACTTC	CASSFSSGRGETQYF
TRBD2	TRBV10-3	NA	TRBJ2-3	TGTGCCATCAGTGGGACTAGCGGGATATTTTCAGATACGCAGTATTTT	CAISGTSGIFSDTQYF
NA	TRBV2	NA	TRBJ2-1	TGTGCCAGCAGTGCCCGGGAGAACAATGAGCAGTTCTTC	CASSARENNEQFF
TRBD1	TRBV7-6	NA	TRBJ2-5	TGTGCCAGCAGCCGGGCGGGACAGGGGGCTGAGACCCAGTACTTC	CASSRAGQGAETQYF
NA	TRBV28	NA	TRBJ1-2	TGTGCCAGCAGTTCGGGTGTCTATGGCTACACCTTC	CASSSGVYGYTF
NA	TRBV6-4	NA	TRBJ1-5	TGTGCCAGCAGCCCCCAGGGCCTTCAGCCCCAGCATTTT	CASSPQGLQPQHF
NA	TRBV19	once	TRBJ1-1	TGTGCCAGTAGTATGTACGGGGAAGGCACTGAAGCTTTCTTT	CASSMYGEGTEAFF
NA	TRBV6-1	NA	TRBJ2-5	TGTGCCAGCAGTGAACAGGGAGGGGGAAAGACCCAGTACTTC	CASSEQGGGKTQYF
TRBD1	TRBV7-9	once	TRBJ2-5	TGTGCCAGCAGCTGGACAGGAGGCCAAGAGACCCAGTACTTC	CASSWTGGQETQYF
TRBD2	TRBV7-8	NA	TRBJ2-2	TGTGCCAGCAGCCCCGTCCGGGAGGCCATCCCCCAGACTAGCGGTCCCGGGGAGCTGTTTTTT	CASSPVREAIPQTSGPGELFF
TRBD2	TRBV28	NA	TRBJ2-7	TGTGCCAGCACCGGACTAGCGTCGAGCTCCTACGAGCAGTACTTC	CASTGLASSSYEQYF
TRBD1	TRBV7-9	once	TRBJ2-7	TGTGCCAGCAGCCTTACGACAGGGACCTACGAGCAGTACTTC	CASSLTTGTYEQYF
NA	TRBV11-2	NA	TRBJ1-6	TGTGCCAGCAGCACCAGACTGAGTTCCCTCCACTTT	CASSTRLSSLHF
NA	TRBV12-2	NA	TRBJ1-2	TGTGCAAGTCGCTTATCCCCGACGGTTCCCGAGCCAGGTGATGGCTACACCTTC	CASRLSPTVPEPGDGYTF
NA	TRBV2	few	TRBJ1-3	TGTGCCAGCAGCCCTGAGACCGGAAACACCATATATTTT	CASSPETGNTIYF
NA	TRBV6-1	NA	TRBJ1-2	TGTGCCAGCAGCCGGGACAACATCTATGGCTACACCTTC	CASSRDNIYGYTF
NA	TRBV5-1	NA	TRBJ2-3	TGCGCCAGCAGCCTGGACAAATGGGGGGGCACAGATACGCAGTATTTT	CASSLDKWGGTDTQYF
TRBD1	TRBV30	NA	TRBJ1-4	TGTGCCTCAGCGGGACAGACTAATGAAAAACTGTTTTTT	CASAGQTNEKLFF
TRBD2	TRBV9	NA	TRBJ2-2	TGTGCCAGCAGCGTAGCCCCGGGGGGAGTGCACGGGGAGCTGTTTTTT	CASSVAPGGVHGELFF
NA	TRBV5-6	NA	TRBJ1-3	TGTGCCAGCAGTTTCTTTGCCAGAAACACCATATATTTT	CASSFFARNTIYF